Below, one TCR beta chain is given with its context. The source of the sample is a study of OX40 agonist ivuxolimab in advanced cancers. The trim removed 4 bases at V and 1 base at J, leaving 7 bases unmatched. This CDR3 has 16 amino acids. The germline gives CDR1 SGDLS, CDR2 YYNGEE. The repertoire was sequenced with immunoSEQ multiplex PCR; TCRdb's copy has only in-frame clones and lacks some. The table records tens of thousands of clones, about 86% of them present only once. The sequence derives from an adult with an advanced solid tumor such as melanoma, head and neck, liver or kidney cancer. V gene TRBV9 combines with J gene TRBJ2-3; 9 bases align to TRBD1. The material sequenced was CD4+ or CD8+ T cells sorted from blood, taken in a trial of the OX40 agonist ivuxolimab. For the CDR3, the DNA is TGTGCCAGCAGCCCGCGACAGGGGGAAGGCACAGATACGCAGTATTTT. Its protein is CASSPRQGEGTDTQYF.